This T cell receptor beta chain was recovered during a study of cytomegalovirus exposure and HLA in healthy donors (dated by TCRdb to about 2017). Concerning the study at large: An earlier analysis of 587 of the donors reported about 280 Gb of sequence data and 95 million to 130 million unique TCR beta sequences obtained from approximately 180 million T cells. Among some 410 genotyped donors of the cohort, an average of approximately 230,000 unique TCR beta nucleotide sequences were sequenced per donor, around 18% of them non-productive. Genome-wide SNP genotypes for about 60% of the roughly 700 donors were used in a later genetic analysis, which treated that subset as a discovery cohort. Alongside the repertoire data, information on donor age, sex, ethnicity and CMV serostatus was compiled. The study aimed to test whether signatures of past pathogen exposure could be identified by cataloging public T cell receptors. An early release covering 500 to 750 HLA-typed donors comprised 300 to 350 gigabases of sequencing data and approximately 85 million unique TCR sequences. The study used immunosequencing to profile the T cell repertoires of several hundred subjects and linked those repertoires to cytomegalovirus serostatus. A later analysis re-analyzed previously published TCR beta repertoires from about 730 donors and added high-resolution HLA genotyping to study TCR occurrence patterns. The number of typed donors differed by locus: 629-630 for A, B, C, DRB1 and DQB1; approximately 540 for DQA1; 606 for DPA1; and 400 to 480 for DPB1. Rather than using new phenotypic data, the later analysis identified candidate immune exposures from TCR beta sequences and from how often those sequences occurred across donors. To predict cytomegalovirus infection status, the study brought together high-throughput TCR immunosequencing, statistical association of individual TCRs with disease status, and machine learning. HLA typing covered class I and class II loci at four-digit resolution. Five DR-DQ haplotypes were handled as single units for association and clustering, since linkage in the cohort was strong. An earlier analysis of some 500 of the donors used high-throughput TCR beta sequencing to judge whether each TCR beta V gene segment behaved as functional or pseudogenic. In addition to the first cohort of 666 subjects, a separate validation cohort of 120 different subjects was used. Of the 398 genotyped donors, about 80% fell in the genetic ancestry cluster associated with self-reported Caucasian donors. Every discovery cohort repertoire had been produced on one sequencing platform.

The cysteine opens and the phenylalanine closes a CDR3 of 16 amino acids. The entry retains the CDR3 DNA only, 48 bases that are in frame from base 1. The germline V gene (reference sequence) specifies SEHNR as CDR1 and FQNEAQ as CDR2. V is pruned by 3 bases and J by 0 bases, leaving 6 bases of the junction without a gene match. The library was prepared using the immunoSEQ multiplex PCR assay. A mixture of 60 forward primers for TCR Vbeta segments and 13 reverse primers for TCR Jbeta segments was used in the multiplex PCR. The CDR3 region of rearranged TCR beta genes was amplified from genomic DNA with a multiplex PCR assay. Amplified TCR beta libraries were sequenced as 87-base-pair reads on the Illumina HiSeq System. On the authors' methods: Across the 670 or so repertoires, a later analysis counted roughly 77 million unique TCR beta chains, roughly 11 million of which were shared by at least two donors. A nearest-neighbor algorithm error-corrected the raw reads and collapsed the reads into unique sequences, merging closely related sequences to remove PCR and sequencing errors. V, D and J gene segments were assigned by aligning CDR3 sequences to IMGT reference sequences. For a sequence to be retained, a match of at least six nucleotides to both a V gene segment and a J gene segment was required. A rearrangement was called productive if the CDR3 had no stop codons and remained in frame with V and J, and every other rearrangement was called non-productive. Following IMGT convention, CDR3 was defined as the stretch from the second conserved V-encoded cysteine to the conserved J-encoded phenylalanine. The earlier analysis of some 580 of the donors excluded any sequence lacking an unambiguous match to a single V gene segment. An earlier analysis of under 750 of the donors called V segments functional above 56.7% productive rearrangements and segregating when the between-donor standard deviation exceeded 5%. A statistical classification framework was developed to diagnose cytomegalovirus status using the catalog of TCR beta chain sequences. In a later analysis, V and J genes were assigned by comparing TCR nucleotide sequences against IMGT/GENE-DB human TR gene sequences. A later analysis assigned CDR3 sequences and most-parsimonious VDJ recombination scenarios with the TCRdist pipeline. In a later analysis, every TCR beta chain was defined by the combination of its CDR3 amino acid sequence and its V-gene family, and reads without a unique V-gene family were dropped. In a later analysis, 500 to 650 highly shared, low-generation-probability nucleotide sequences were removed to address suspected cross-contamination and a sequencing artifact. In a later analysis, a clonal expansion index for each public chain was calculated from normalized within-repertoire ranks of inferred template counts. A later analysis computed generation probabilities with a VDJ recombination model fitted to out-of-frame rearrangements, and checked the results against IGoR. In a later analysis, TCR-TCR, TCR-HLA and TCR-CMV co-occurrence was scored with hypergeometric tests, and a repertoire-size bias correction was applied to TCR pairs. In a later analysis, false discovery rates were estimated by permuting HLA or CMV assignments 20 times. In a later analysis, co-occurring TCRs were grouped using DBSCAN, and TCRdist sequence similarity was added for clustering within HLA-allele-positive subsets. Repertoires with fewer than 30,000 or more than 120,000 public chains were left out of co-occurrence clustering, as were several repertoires with anomalous nucleotide sharing. TCRdb holds this immuneACCESS table with in-frame rearrangements only. Some clones are missing; in checked studies, unresolved V genes explain under half, and the rest has no known cause. V and J calls and clone size are those listed in that table; D and trimming were worked out from the DNA. For this sample there are 100,000 to 150,000 clones; 75% to 85% appear just once. Approximately 2.6% of the sample comes from the top ten.

Overall study outcomes, separate from this receptor: When HLA alleles, especially DR and DQ, strongly co-occurred, attributing TCR associations to individual alleles was difficult. A cluster of highly shared sequence variants was judged likely to be a technical artifact of the sequencing pipeline. Roughly uniform sequencing depth across donors was assumed in presence/absence analyses, although this assumption may not hold. At a false discovery rate of 0.05, a later analysis linked under 20,000 TCR beta sequences to specific HLA alleles. In a later analysis, several top co-occurrence clusters were reported to appear linked to parvovirus B19, influenza, CMV and Epstein-Barr virus. The study gave a list of under 200 TCR beta chains associated with cytomegalovirus. Most CMV-associated TCR beta chains appeared to be HLA-restricted in a later analysis, and the HLA associations seemed to be driven largely by CMV exposure. In vitro tests confirmed that a few of the cytomegalovirus-associated TCR beta chains recognize cytomegalovirus antigens. Immune exposure information for the cohort was limited to CMV serostatus. While some public TCRs were present in many individuals, most TCR sequences turned up only very rarely across donors. In a later analysis, HLA-associated TCR beta chains showed more clonal expansion and lower generation probabilities than non-associated chains that were equally common. In a later genetic analysis, fewer N-insertions in productive TCRs were reported among donors in an Asian-associated ancestry cluster than the approximately 670-donor mean. HLA typing was unavailable for some donors at each locus, so association tests used only the typed subset. In an earlier analysis of 587 of the donors, most TCR beta V segments appeared in productive rearrangements about 87% or about 30% of the time, broadly matching IMGT annotations. Correlated functional status among segregating V segments might be attributable to linkage disequilibrium, but an unknown experimental factor could not be ruled out. The 87-base-pair reads could not distinguish some IMGT-functional V segments, including TRBV6-2 and TRBV6-3, so those segments were excluded. The classifier was reported to diagnose cytomegalovirus status with high specificity and sensitivity in both the original cohort and the validation cohort. In a later analysis, the rate of TCR association differed among HLA loci, with DRB1 alleles having the most associated TCRs and HLA-C alleles having the fewest. The cohort was sequenced for TCR beta chains only, and without alpha or paired-chain data the features that could be detected were limited. It was suggested by the authors that the approach could potentially be generalized to other disease states and immunological phenotypes. Because counts were too low, about 17 rarely observed V segments, including chromosome 9 orphons, were excluded from the earlier analysis of fewer than 650 of the donors. V-gene and J-gene trimming of TCR beta chains was associated with a missense DCLRE1C variant in a later genetic analysis, and the association was replicated in an independent cohort. A further reported finding was that TCR beta sequences accurately predicted the HLA-A and HLA-B alleles for most subjects in the first cohort.

The cohort was made up of several hundred healthy bone marrow donors. All cohort members were sampled while nominally healthy, although unrecorded immune exposures were likely present. The donor was CMV seronegative and was included in the group of over 300 seronegative cohort members. A peripheral blood sample was provided by each donor, and peripheral blood mononuclear cells were used for TCR beta sequencing. The Qiagen DNeasy Blood Extraction Kit was used to extract genomic DNA from the blood cell samples. This clone has only a few counts. The target of this receptor is not known. Per-base qualities were not stored, and no clone one base away is much larger.

The chain is made from TRBV7-9 and TRBJ2-7, with 9 junctional bases fitting TRBD1. This sequence originates from a man in his fifties in good health and CMV-seronegative. Sequenced sample: PBMCs. The CDR3 reads CASSLAGQGFSYEQYF. The DNA sequence follows: TGTGCCAGCAGCTTGGCGGGACAGGGTTTCTCCTACGAGCAGTACTTC.